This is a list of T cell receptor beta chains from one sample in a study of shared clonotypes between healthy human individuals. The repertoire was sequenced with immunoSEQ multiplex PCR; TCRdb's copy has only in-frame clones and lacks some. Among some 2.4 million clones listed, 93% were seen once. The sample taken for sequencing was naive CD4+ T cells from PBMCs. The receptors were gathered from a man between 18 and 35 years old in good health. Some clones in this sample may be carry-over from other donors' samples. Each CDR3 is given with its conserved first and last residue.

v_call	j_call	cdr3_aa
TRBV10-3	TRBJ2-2	CAISDGGMNTGELFF
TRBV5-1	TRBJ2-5	CASSPPLPETQYF
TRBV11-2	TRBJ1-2	CASSRGQGNYGYTF
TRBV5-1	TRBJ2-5	CAAGGPEETQYF
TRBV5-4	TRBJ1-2	CASSLSGGANGYTF
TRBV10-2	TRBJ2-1	CASSPSSGYNEQFF
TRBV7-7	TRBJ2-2	CASSLAENTGELFF
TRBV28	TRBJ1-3	CASSFGRRGNTIYF
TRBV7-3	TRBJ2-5	CASSSLRASQETQYF
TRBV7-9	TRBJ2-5	CASGGGETQYF
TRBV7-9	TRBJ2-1	CASSSVTSVSSSYNEQFF
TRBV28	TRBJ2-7	CASSLGQYPYF
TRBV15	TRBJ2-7	CATSKGTFGYEQYF
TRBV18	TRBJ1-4	CASSPTGATNEKLFF
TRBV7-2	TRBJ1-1	CASSLLANTEAFF
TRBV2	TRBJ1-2	CASGDRGRYNYGYTF
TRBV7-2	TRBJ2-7	CASSLGGGASGAYEQYF
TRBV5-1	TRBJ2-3	CASSLGGGTTDTQYF
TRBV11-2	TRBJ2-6	CASSLAGANHVLTF
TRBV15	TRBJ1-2	CATSKSGTGYGYTF
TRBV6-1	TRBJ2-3	CASSEARARRDTQYF
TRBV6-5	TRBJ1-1	CASSHRLGSTEAFF
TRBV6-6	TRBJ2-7	CASSLRPSSYEQYF
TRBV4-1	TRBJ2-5	CASSPDHQETQYF
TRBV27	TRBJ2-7	CASSLSSRTGVAYEQYF
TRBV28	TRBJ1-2	CASSLRLYGYTF
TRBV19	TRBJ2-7	CASAARGSRYEQYF
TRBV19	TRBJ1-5	CASSIGQSFNQPQHF
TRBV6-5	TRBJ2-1	CASSVPGPYNEQFF
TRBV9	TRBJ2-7	CASSVGGGEAF
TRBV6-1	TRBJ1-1	CASSATGQNTEAFF
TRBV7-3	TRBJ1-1	CASSLLTGSTEAFF
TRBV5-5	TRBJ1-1	CASSTEYSTEAFF
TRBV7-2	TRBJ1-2	CASSLGFAGTGLGYTF
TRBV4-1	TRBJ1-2	CASSQGGPWGNGYTF
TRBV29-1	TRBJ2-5	CSVEYRVQETQYF
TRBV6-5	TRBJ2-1	CASSQTRTGGQTFF
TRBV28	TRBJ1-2	CASTSRPVGGYTF
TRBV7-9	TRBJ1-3	CASSTWDRDSGNTIYF
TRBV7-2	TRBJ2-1	CASSLARGYEQFF
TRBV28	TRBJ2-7	CASSSTSGRGEQYF
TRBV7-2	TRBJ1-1	CASSLEWGAVAFF
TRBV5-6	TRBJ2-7	CASAPSPGQGKTYEQYF
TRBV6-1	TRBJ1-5	CASSEYDQPQHF
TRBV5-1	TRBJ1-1	CASSLAATNTEAFF
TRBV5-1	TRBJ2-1	CASSPGLAGVDEQFF
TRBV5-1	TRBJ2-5	CASSSGGEETQYF
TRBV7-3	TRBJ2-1	CASSSRGQNEQFF
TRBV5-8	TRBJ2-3	CASSLITAGDTDTQYF
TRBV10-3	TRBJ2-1	CAAAGVDQYNEQFF
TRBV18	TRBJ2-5	CASSPQGDTETQYF
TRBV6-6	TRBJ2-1	CATGGGEQFF
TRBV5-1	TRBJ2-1	CASSSGRTDNEQFF
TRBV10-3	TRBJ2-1	CAISEFLGGGEQFF
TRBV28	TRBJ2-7	CASRFSLAGYEQYF
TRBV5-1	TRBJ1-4	CASSLGADRNEKLFF
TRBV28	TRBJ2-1	CASSSPGQAYNEQFF
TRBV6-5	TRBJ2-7	CASRGGRGSGSEQYF